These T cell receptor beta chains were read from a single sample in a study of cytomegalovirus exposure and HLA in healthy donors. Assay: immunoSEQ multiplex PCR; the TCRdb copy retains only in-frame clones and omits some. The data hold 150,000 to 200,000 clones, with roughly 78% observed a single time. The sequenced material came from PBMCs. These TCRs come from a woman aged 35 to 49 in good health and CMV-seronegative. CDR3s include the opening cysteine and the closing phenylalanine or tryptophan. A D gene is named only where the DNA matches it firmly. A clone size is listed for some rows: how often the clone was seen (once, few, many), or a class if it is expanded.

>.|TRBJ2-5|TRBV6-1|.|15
TGTGCCAGCAGTGAAGCGGCAGGGTCGTCCGAGACCCAGTACTTC
CASSEAAGSSETQYF
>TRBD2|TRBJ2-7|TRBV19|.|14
TGTGCCAGTACCAGCGGGGGGCCCCGCTACGAGCAGTACTTC
CASTSGGPRYEQYF
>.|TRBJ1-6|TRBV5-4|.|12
TGTGCCAGCAGCTTGGACGGTTCACCCCTCCACTTT
CASSLDGSPLHF
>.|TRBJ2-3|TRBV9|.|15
TGTGCCAGCAGCGTATTAGACAGCCCCACAGATACGCAGTATTTT
CASSVLDSPTDTQYF
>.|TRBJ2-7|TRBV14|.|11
TGTGCCGGGGCCCAAGAAGGAGAGCAGTACTTC
CAGAQEGEQYF
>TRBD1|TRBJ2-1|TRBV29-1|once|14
TGCAGCGTTATTGGACAGGAGCCCTACAATGAGCAGTTCTTC
CSVIGQEPYNEQFF
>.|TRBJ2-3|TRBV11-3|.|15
TGTGCCAGCAGCTTAGGGATCCGGCAGGCAGATACGCAGTATTTT
CASSLGIRQADTQYF
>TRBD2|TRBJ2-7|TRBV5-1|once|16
TGCGCCAGCAGCTCCGGGACTAGCGGGGGGCCCTACGAGCAGTACTTC
CASSSGTSGGPYEQYF
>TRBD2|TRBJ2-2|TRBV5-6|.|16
TGTGCCAGCAGCTCAAGCGGGGGGGCCCCCACCGGGGAGCTGTTTTTT
CASSSSGGAPTGELFF
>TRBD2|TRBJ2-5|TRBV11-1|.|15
TGTGCCAGCAGGCATACCGGGACTAGGGGAGAGACCCAGTACTTC
CASRHTGTRGETQYF
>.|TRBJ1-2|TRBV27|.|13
TGTGCCAGCAGCCCCAGGGCTAACTATGGCTACACCTTC
CASSPRANYGYTF
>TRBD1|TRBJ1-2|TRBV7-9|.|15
TGTGCCAGCAGCCCTGGGACAGGTGGGGGAAGGAGCTACACCTTC
CASSPGTGGGRSYTF
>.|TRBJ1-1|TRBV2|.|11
TGTGCCAGCAGTGGCGGGTTTGAAGCTTTCTTT
CASSGGFEAFF
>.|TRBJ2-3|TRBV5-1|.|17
TGCGCCAGCAGCTTGGAATTGGGGCTCCCGAGCACAGATACGCAGTATTTT
CASSLELGLPSTDTQYF
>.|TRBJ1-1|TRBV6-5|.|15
TGTGCCAGCAGTTACTCTCCAGGGGCTCCGACTGAAGCTTTCTTT
CASSYSPGAPTEAFF
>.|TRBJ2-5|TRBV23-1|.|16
TGCGCCAGCAGTCAATCGAGGAATACGCCGCGAGAGACCCAGTACTTC
CASSQSRNTPRETQYF
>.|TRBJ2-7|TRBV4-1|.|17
TGCGCCAGCAGCCAAGAATCGGGAGTCTCGCGAATGTACGAGCAGTACTTC
CASSQESGVSRMYEQYF
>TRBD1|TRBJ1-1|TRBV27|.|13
TGTGCCAGCAGCGACCTCCGGGACAGTGAAGCTTTCTTT
CASSDLRDSEAFF
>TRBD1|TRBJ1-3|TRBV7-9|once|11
TGTTCCAGCGCCCAGGGGGACACCATATATTTT
CSSAQGDTIYF
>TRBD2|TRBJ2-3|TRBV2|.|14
TGTGCCACTCGGACTAGCCCTAGCACAGATACGCAGTATTTT
CATRTSPSTDTQYF
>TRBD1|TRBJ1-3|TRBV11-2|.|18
TGTGCCAGCAGCACGCATTCGACAGGGGGCCTCTCTGGAAACACCATATATTTT
CASSTHSTGGLSGNTIYF
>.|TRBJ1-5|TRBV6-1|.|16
TGTGCCAGCAGTGAAGCTGTGCTTCGGGGGGATCAGCCCCAGCATTTT
CASSEAVLRGDQPQHF
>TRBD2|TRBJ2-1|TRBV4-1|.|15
TGCGCCAGCAGCCAAGATAGCGGGTCCTACAATGAGCAGTTCTTC
CASSQDSGSYNEQFF
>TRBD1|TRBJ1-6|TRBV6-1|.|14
TGTGCCAGCAGTGAGACAGGGGGAAATTCACCCCTCCACTTT
CASSETGGNSPLHF
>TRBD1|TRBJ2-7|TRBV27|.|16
TGTGCCAGCAGTTTCGATCCCCCGGACAGGGGCCACGAGCAGTACTTC
CASSFDPPDRGHEQYF
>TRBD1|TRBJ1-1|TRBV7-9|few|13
TGTGCCAGCAGACAGGGGATGAACACTGAAGCTTTCTTT
CASRQGMNTEAFF
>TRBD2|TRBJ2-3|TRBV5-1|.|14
TGCGCCAGCAGCTTATCGGGGGGGATGGATACGCAGTATTTT
CASSLSGGMDTQYF
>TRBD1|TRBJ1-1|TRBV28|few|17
TGTGCCAGCAGTCTCTACCGGACAGGGGGATTGAGCACTGAAGCTTTCTTT
CASSLYRTGGLSTEAFF
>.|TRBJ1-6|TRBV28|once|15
TGTGCCAGCAGTTTGGCAGGACAATATAATTCACCCCTCCACTTT
CASSLAGQYNSPLHF
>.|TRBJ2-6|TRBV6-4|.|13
TGTGCCAGCAGTGGGGCAAGGGCCAACGTCCTGACTTTC
CASSGARANVLTF
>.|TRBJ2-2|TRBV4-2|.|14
TGTGCCAGCAGCCCAGGAAGTTACACCGGGGAGCTGTTTTTT
CASSPGSYTGELFF
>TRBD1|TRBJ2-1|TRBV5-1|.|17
TGCGCCAGCAGCTTGGCCGAGGGGACAGGGAGAAACAATGAGCAGTTCTTC
CASSLAEGTGRNNEQFF